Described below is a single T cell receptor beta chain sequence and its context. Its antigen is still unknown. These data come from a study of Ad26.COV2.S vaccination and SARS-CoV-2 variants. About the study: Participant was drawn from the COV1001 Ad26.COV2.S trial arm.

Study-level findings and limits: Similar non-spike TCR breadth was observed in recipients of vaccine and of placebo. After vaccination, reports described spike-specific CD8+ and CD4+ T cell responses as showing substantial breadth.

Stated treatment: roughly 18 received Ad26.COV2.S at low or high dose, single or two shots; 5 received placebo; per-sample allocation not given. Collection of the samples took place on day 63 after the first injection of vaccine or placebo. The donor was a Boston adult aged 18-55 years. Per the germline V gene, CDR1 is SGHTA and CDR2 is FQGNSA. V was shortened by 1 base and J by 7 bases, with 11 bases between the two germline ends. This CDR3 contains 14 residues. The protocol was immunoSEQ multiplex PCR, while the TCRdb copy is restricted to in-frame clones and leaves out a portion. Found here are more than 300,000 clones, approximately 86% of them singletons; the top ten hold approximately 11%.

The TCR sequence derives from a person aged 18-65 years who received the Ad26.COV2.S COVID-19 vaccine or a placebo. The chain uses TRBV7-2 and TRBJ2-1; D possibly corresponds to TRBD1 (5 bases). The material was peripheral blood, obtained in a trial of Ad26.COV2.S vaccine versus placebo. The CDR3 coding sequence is TGTGCCAGCAGCTTAGGGGGCTTGGGGAATGAGCAGTTCTTC. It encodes CASSLGGLGNEQFF.